This TCR beta chain was captured by sequencing in a study of blood T cells in healthy people across ages (dated by TCRdb to between 2014 and 2017). Study-level background: In model experiments, template switching captured roughly one uniquely barcoded TCR beta cDNA molecule for every two T cells. Two additional independent replicas of 1 million unique cDNA reads from the same blood draw were analyzed for two donors (one aged 18 to 30 and one aged 80 or older). To avoid experimental bias, donors of different ages were distributed randomly across sequencing lanes. The donors were split into four age groups: young (average about 15 years), middle-aged (about 40), aged (about 56) and long-lived (approximately 80). To track age-related changes in TCR beta repertoire diversity, the study relied on deep sequencing normalized with unique cDNA molecular identifiers. What the research found in general, with its limitations: The CMV infection status of donors was not known, potentially confounding age-related changes in expanded clonotypes. The long-lived group showed more naive CD4+ T cells, fewer expanded clones and increased TCR diversity than the aged group, suggesting age selection. Conclusive comparison of naive and antigen-experienced compartments was prevented by the profiling of bulk unsorted PBMCs. Observed TCR beta diversity correlated strongly with the percentage of naive T cells measured by flow cytometry. As age increased, observed TCR beta diversity per million T cells dropped in a roughly linear way, and a significant reduction was already evident by age about 36. Total diversity estimates from one million sequenced T cells were considered lower bounds and underestimates.

As to this clonotype: Its antigen target is currently unknown. Qualities for individual bases were not recorded, and no much larger clone is one base off.

From cysteine to phenylalanine, the CDR3 is 14 amino acids long. The DNA shown is the 42-base CDR3, in frame from base 1. Deletion took 5 bases off V and 9 bases off J, with a span of 23 bases between the germline ends. Via the germline V gene (reference sequence), CDR1 is DFQATT and CDR2 SNEGSKA. Preparation of the library involved 5' RACE. The instrument given in TCRdb is Illumina HiSeq 2500. The second PCR ran for roughly 7 to 11 cycles and used a J-beta primer mix along with a sample-barcoded 5' primer. A unique molecular identifier was introduced onto each TCR beta cDNA molecule by a template-switch 5' adaptor carrying 12 random nucleotides. Each sample yielded at least 2.5 million CDR3-containing paired-end reads. First-strand cDNA synthesis was performed from all RNA using the Mint cDNA synthesis kit, with priming by a TRBC-specific oligonucleotide. After uracil-DNA glycosylase treatment, a first 18-cycle PCR used universal primers M1SS and BC2_uni_R on all cDNA. The authors' analysis ran thus. For normalization, 1 million high-quality reads were randomly selected from each sample, with every read carrying a distinct molecular identifier. Instead of being binned into consensus sequences, reads that shared molecular identifiers were thrown out. CDR3 identification, clonotype clustering and error correction used MiTCR with a Q25 quality threshold and the strictest error-elimination algorithm. A nonparametric unseen species model with Euler transformation was used to estimate a lower bound on total TCR beta diversity. The raw public reads went through TCRdb reprocessing: fastp at Q25, MiXCR clone calling, in-frame beta chains kept. Every distinct CDR3 protein forms one entry, paired with its most common genes and DNA. TCRdb's processing, not the authors' own work, is the source of the V and J calls. This sample holds about 1.5 million distinct CDR3 sequences; 35% to 45% were observed only once. Clones ranked in the top ten supply 4% of the sample.

Systemically healthy Caucasian individuals from Russia, over 30 in total and aged about 6 to 90 years, were included as donors. Each donor gave about 10 milliliters of peripheral blood, drawn into EDTA-treated Vacutainer tubes. Ficoll-Paque density-gradient centrifugation was used to isolate PBMCs, with at least 6.5 million obtained per sample. Trizol reagent was used to extract total RNA from PBMCs, with at least 5.5 micrograms per sample. For every donor, an aliquot of PBMCs went through flow cytometry to measure the percentages of naive CD45RAhigh/CD27high T cells. The sample was blood. The source of this sequence is a woman between 18 and 29 years old in good health. Here the chain combines TRBV20-1 and TRBJ2-7, with a weak D call of TRBD2 (6 bases match). The base sequence is TGCAGTGCTCCGGATGGGACTGGCAAGATTCGGCAGTACTTC. It is translated as CSAPDGTGKIRQYF.